A selection of T cell receptor beta chains follows, all from one sample in a study of T cell repertoires in aging, cancer and after chemotherapy. MiXCR was run by TCRdb on the multiplex PCR reads, yielding one entry per CDR3 protein. Of 4,000 to 4,500 distinct CDR3 sequences listed, around 28% are singletons. The sequencing sample was made of blood. The receptors originated from a human donor with a blood cancer. Both conserved end residues are part of each CDR3. The D gene is left open where the match is weak. Clone size is not always given. Where it is, it says once, few, many or a class for expanded clones.

V gene: TRBV7-9; J gene: TRBJ2-3; clone size: -; D gene: TRBD2; CDR3 protein: CASSPPKTSGDTQYF; CDR3 DNA: TGTGCCAGCAGCCCCCCTAAAACTAGCGGGGATACGCAGTATTTT
V gene: TRBV5-1; J gene: TRBJ2-2; clone size: -; D gene: TRBD1; CDR3 protein: CASRQTYRGSALGSGELFF; CDR3 DNA: TGCGCCAGCAGACAGACATACAGGGGATCAGCCTTAGGATCCGGGGAGCTGTTTTTT
V gene: TRBV30; J gene: TRBJ1-1; clone size: medium-sized; D gene: -; CDR3 protein: CAWSGGGTEAFF; CDR3 DNA: TGTGCCTGGAGTGGGGGGGGGACTGAAGCTTTCTTT
V gene: TRBV28; J gene: TRBJ2-7; clone size: -; D gene: -; CDR3 protein: CASSLSGGKGPEYF; CDR3 DNA: TGTGCCAGCAGTTTATCTGGTGGTAAAGGTCCGGAGTACTTC
V gene: TRBV19; J gene: TRBJ2-7; clone size: few; D gene: TRBD1; CDR3 protein: CASSQTVGPGGSFRYEQYF; CDR3 DNA: TGTGCCAGTAGCCAAACTGTTGGGCCAGGGGGTTCCTTTCGCTACGAGCAGTACTTC
V gene: TRBV15; J gene: TRBJ1-5; clone size: -; D gene: -; CDR3 protein: CATSIRGAQPQHF; CDR3 DNA: TGTGCCACCAGCATTCGGGGGGCTCAGCCCCAGCATTTT
V gene: TRBV19; J gene: TRBJ1-6; clone size: -; D gene: -; CDR3 protein: CASSIGKSPLHF; CDR3 DNA: TGTGCCAGTAGTATCGGGAAATCACCCCTCCACTTT
V gene: TRBV20-1; J gene: TRBJ1-1; clone size: -; D gene: -; CDR3 protein: CSARDGNTEAFF; CDR3 DNA: TGCAGTGCCCGCGACGGAAACACTGAAGCTTTCTTT
V gene: TRBV7-4; J gene: TRBJ2-2; clone size: few; D gene: TRBD1; CDR3 protein: CASSSGGITGELFF; CDR3 DNA: TGTGCCAGCAGCTCAGGGGGTATCACCGGGGAGCTGTTTTTT
V gene: TRBV7-9; J gene: TRBJ2-3; clone size: medium-sized; D gene: -; CDR3 protein: CASSSPSGSTDTQYF; CDR3 DNA: TGTGCCAGCAGCTCTCCCTCGGGTTCCACAGATACGCAGTATTTT
V gene: TRBV7-9; J gene: TRBJ1-4; clone size: few; D gene: -; CDR3 protein: CASSLGGKLFF; CDR3 DNA: TGTGCCAGCAGCTTAGGGGGAAAACTGTTTTTT
V gene: TRBV5-5; J gene: TRBJ2-6; clone size: medium-sized; D gene: -; CDR3 protein: CASSLQGNGANVLTF; CDR3 DNA: TGTGCCAGCAGCCTTCAGGGAAATGGGGCCAACGTCCTGACTTTC
V gene: TRBV28; J gene: TRBJ2-1; clone size: few; D gene: -; CDR3 protein: CASRAPWRSNNEQFF; CDR3 DNA: TGTGCCAGCAGAGCGCCCTGGAGGTCTAACAATGAGCAGTTCTTC
V gene: TRBV5-1; J gene: TRBJ2-1; clone size: few; D gene: TRBD2; CDR3 protein: CASSALWSASGNEQFF; CDR3 DNA: TGCGCCAGCAGCGCCCTTTGGAGTGCTAGCGGTAATGAGCAGTTCTTC
V gene: TRBV20-1; J gene: TRBJ1-2; clone size: -; D gene: -; CDR3 protein: CSGVDGGNYGYTF; CDR3 DNA: TGCAGTGGGGTGGACGGCGGAAACTATGGCTACACCTTC
V gene: TRBV20-1; J gene: TRBJ2-2; clone size: few; D gene: -; CDR3 protein: CSASWAFNTGELFF; CDR3 DNA: TGCAGTGCCAGTTGGGCCTTCAACACCGGGGAGCTGTTTTTT
V gene: TRBV5-1; J gene: TRBJ2-2; clone size: -; D gene: -; CDR3 protein: CASSKLANTGELFF; CDR3 DNA: TGCGCCAGCAGCAAACTAGCGAACACCGGGGAGCTGTTTTTT
V gene: TRBV28; J gene: TRBJ1-3; clone size: medium-sized; D gene: -; CDR3 protein: CAILGGNTIYF; CDR3 DNA: TGTGCCATTCTGGGAGGAAACACCATATATTTT
V gene: TRBV5-1; J gene: TRBJ1-3; clone size: -; D gene: -; CDR3 protein: CASVTSGNTIYF; CDR3 DNA: TGCGCCAGCGTGACCTCTGGAAACACCATATATTTT
V gene: TRBV19; J gene: TRBJ1-5; clone size: few; D gene: -; CDR3 protein: CASSIPPNSAYQPQHF; CDR3 DNA: TGTGCCAGTAGTATTCCCCCGAATTCGGCCTATCAGCCCCAGCATTTT
V gene: TRBV19; J gene: TRBJ2-7; clone size: few; D gene: -; CDR3 protein: CASSPWAGYEQYF; CDR3 DNA: TGTGCCAGTAGCCCGTGGGCGGGGTACGAGCAGTACTTC
V gene: TRBV7-2; J gene: TRBJ1-1; clone size: -; D gene: -; CDR3 protein: CASSSHPGNTEAFF; CDR3 DNA: TGTGCCAGCAGCTCCCACCCGGGAAACACTGAAGCTTTCTTT
V gene: TRBV6-1; J gene: TRBJ2-2; clone size: large; D gene: -; CDR3 protein: CAPITGELFF; CDR3 DNA: TGTGCCCCTATCACCGGGGAGCTGTTTTTT
V gene: TRBV20-1; J gene: TRBJ1-3; clone size: -; D gene: -; CDR3 protein: CSARDQGSAKNSGNTIYF; CDR3 DNA: TGCAGTGCTAGAGATCAGGGGTCAGCCAAGAACTCTGGAAACACCATATATTTT
V gene: TRBV10-3; J gene: TRBJ2-1; clone size: large; D gene: -; CDR3 protein: CAISEGNEQFF; CDR3 DNA: TGTGCCATCAGTGAGGGGAATGAGCAGTTCTTC
V gene: TRBV7-5; J gene: TRBJ2-1; clone size: once; D gene: -; CDR3 protein: CTSVPATSAGGPYNEQFF; CDR3 DNA: -
V gene: TRBV13; J gene: TRBJ2-7; clone size: -; D gene: -; CDR3 protein: CASSHRTEPYEQYF; CDR3 DNA: TGTGCCAGCAGCCACCGGACGGAGCCCTACGAGCAGTACTTC
V gene: TRBV7-3; J gene: TRBJ1-6; clone size: medium-sized; D gene: -; CDR3 protein: CASSLNWGSPLHF; CDR3 DNA: TGTGCCAGCAGCTTAAACTGGGGCTCCCCCCTCCACTTT
V gene: TRBV10-3; J gene: TRBJ2-2; clone size: medium-sized; D gene: TRBD1; CDR3 protein: CAIREGTGHGELFF; CDR3 DNA: TGTGCCATCAGAGAGGGGACAGGACACGGGGAGCTGTTTTTT
V gene: TRBV2; J gene: TRBJ2-3; clone size: -; D gene: TRBD2; CDR3 protein: CASSLGLAGRDTQYF; CDR3 DNA: TGTGCCAGCAGTCTTGGACTAGCGGGAAGGGATACGCAGTATTTT
V gene: TRBV19; J gene: TRBJ2-1; clone size: -; D gene: TRBD2; CDR3 protein: CASRGRLAGERNEQFF; CDR3 DNA: TGTGCCAGTAGGGGGCGCCTAGCGGGAGAACGGAATGAGCAGTTCTTC
V gene: TRBV13; J gene: TRBJ2-1; clone size: few; D gene: TRBD2; CDR3 protein: CASSLRTAGADEQFF; CDR3 DNA: TGTGCCAGCAGCTTACGAACAGCGGGAGCGGATGAGCAGTTCTTC
V gene: TRBV28; J gene: TRBJ2-5; clone size: -; D gene: -; CDR3 protein: CASSSRQVQETQYF; CDR3 DNA: TGTGCCAGCAGTTCTCGACAGGTACAAGAGACCCAGTACTTC
V gene: TRBV27; J gene: TRBJ2-2; clone size: -; D gene: TRBD2; CDR3 protein: CASSDSGRTGELFF; CDR3 DNA: TGTGCCAGCAGTGATAGCGGGAGAACCGGGGAGCTGTTTTTT
V gene: TRBV5-6; J gene: TRBJ2-1; clone size: -; D gene: -; CDR3 protein: CASSLQQGFGEQFF; CDR3 DNA: TGTGCCAGCAGCTTGCAACAGGGTTTTGGTGAGCAGTTCTTC
V gene: TRBV24-1; J gene: TRBJ2-2; clone size: -; D gene: -; CDR3 protein: CATSAGAGTGELFF; CDR3 DNA: TGTGCCACCTCGGCAGGGGCGGGAACCGGGGAGCTGTTTTTT
V gene: TRBV27; J gene: TRBJ2-2; clone size: medium-sized; D gene: -; CDR3 protein: CASSSPGSGELFF; CDR3 DNA: TGTGCCAGCAGTTCCCCGGGGAGCGGGGAGCTGTTTTTT
V gene: TRBV7-9; J gene: TRBJ1-3; clone size: -; D gene: -; CDR3 protein: CASSLAKKGVGNTIYF; CDR3 DNA: TGTGCCAGCAGCTTAGCCAAGAAAGGGGTTGGAAACACCATATATTTT
V gene: TRBV12-3/TRBV12-4; J gene: TRBJ2-2; clone size: few; D gene: TRBD2; CDR3 protein: CASTGGSFTGELFF; CDR3 DNA: TGTGCCAGCACGGGCGGGAGTTTTACCGGGGAGCTGTTTTTT
V gene: TRBV6-2/TRBV6-3; J gene: TRBJ2-4; clone size: -; D gene: -; CDR3 protein: CASSQTGDKNIQYF; CDR3 DNA: TGTGCCAGCAGCCAGACAGGTGATAAAAACATTCAGTACTTC
V gene: TRBV4-2; J gene: TRBJ2-1; clone size: few; D gene: -; CDR3 protein: CASSQGAGGHEQFF; CDR3 DNA: TGTGCCAGCAGCCAAGGTGCAGGGGGGCATGAGCAGTTCTTC
V gene: TRBV6-1; J gene: TRBJ1-2; clone size: -; D gene: -; CDR3 protein: CASSVLIYGYTF; CDR3 DNA: TGTGCCAGCAGTGTCCTTATCTATGGCTACACCTTC
V gene: TRBV19; J gene: TRBJ1-5; clone size: -; D gene: -; CDR3 protein: CASSPGQETQHF; CDR3 DNA: TGTGCCAGTAGTCCCGGTCAAGAGACCCAGCATTTT
V gene: TRBV6-1; J gene: TRBJ1-3; clone size: medium-sized; D gene: -; CDR3 protein: CASSKGQSGNTIYF; CDR3 DNA: TGTGCCAGCAGTAAGGGACAATCGGGAAACACCATATATTTT
V gene: TRBV13; J gene: TRBJ2-7; clone size: -; D gene: TRBD1; CDR3 protein: CASSYRTGDHEKYF; CDR3 DNA: TGTGCCAGCAGCTACCGGACAGGGGACCACGAGAAGTACTTC
V gene: TRBV29-1; J gene: TRBJ2-2; clone size: medium-sized; D gene: TRBD2; CDR3 protein: CSGGGGEPTGELFF; CDR3 DNA: TGCAGCGGGGGCGGGGGGGAGCCCACCGGGGAGCTGTTTTTT
V gene: TRBV7-2; J gene: TRBJ2-7; clone size: -; D gene: -; CDR3 protein: CASSLMGGELYEQYF; CDR3 DNA: TGTGCCAGCAGCTTAATGGGGGGAGAGTTATACGAGCAGTACTTC
V gene: TRBV7-2; J gene: TRBJ2-7; clone size: few; D gene: TRBD2; CDR3 protein: CASSLAQLSGREEQYF; CDR3 DNA: TGTGCCAGCAGCTTAGCCCAGCTCAGCGGGAGAGAGGAGCAGTACTTC
V gene: TRBV29-1; J gene: TRBJ1-1; clone size: medium-sized; D gene: TRBD1; CDR3 protein: CSVARDRDTEAFF; CDR3 DNA: TGCAGCGTTGCTCGGGACAGGGACACTGAAGCTTTCTTT
V gene: TRBV20-1; J gene: TRBJ2-3; clone size: medium-sized; D gene: TRBD1; CDR3 protein: CSAKRDRGTDTQYF; CDR3 DNA: TGCAGTGCCAAGAGGGACAGGGGCACAGATACGCAGTATTTT
V gene: TRBV6-6; J gene: TRBJ1-3; clone size: -; D gene: -; CDR3 protein: CASSYPDGGRGGGNTIYF; CDR3 DNA: TGTGCCAGCAGTTATCCGGACGGGGGGCGAGGGGGAGGAAACACCATATATTTT